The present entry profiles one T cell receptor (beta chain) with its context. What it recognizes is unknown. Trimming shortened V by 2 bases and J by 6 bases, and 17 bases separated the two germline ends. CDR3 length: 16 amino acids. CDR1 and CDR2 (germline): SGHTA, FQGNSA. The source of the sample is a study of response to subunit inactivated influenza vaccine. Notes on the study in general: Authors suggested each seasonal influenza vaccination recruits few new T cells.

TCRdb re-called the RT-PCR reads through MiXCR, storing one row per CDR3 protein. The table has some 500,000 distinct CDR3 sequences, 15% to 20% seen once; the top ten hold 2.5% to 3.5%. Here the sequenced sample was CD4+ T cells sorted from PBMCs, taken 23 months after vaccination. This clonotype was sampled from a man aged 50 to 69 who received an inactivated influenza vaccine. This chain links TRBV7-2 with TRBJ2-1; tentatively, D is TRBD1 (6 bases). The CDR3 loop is CASSLYGRGGLNEQFF. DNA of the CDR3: TGTGCCAGCAGCTTATATGGCAGAGGGGGTCTCAATGAGCAGTTCTTC.